In its sample, the clone carrying this T cell receptor beta chain was seen once. Profiling relied on immunoSEQ multiplex PCR, and the TCRdb table lists in-frame clones only, not all of them. The sample yields around 200,000 clones, around 88% seen once. CDR3 length: 15 residues. V gave up 3 bases and J gave up 2 bases; unmatched junction bases: 8. Germline values: CDR1 SGHRS, CDR2 YFSETQ. This entry comes from a study of cytomegalovirus exposure and HLA in healthy donors. The receptor was isolated from a woman aged 18-35 years in good health and CMV-seronegative. V is TRBV5-1 and J is TRBJ2-7; 7 nucleotides align to TRBD1. What was sequenced was PBMCs. The CDR3 DNA is TGCGCCAGCAGCTACTCGACAGGGCCGACCTACGAGCAGTACTTC. Amino acid sequence: CASSYSTGPTYEQYF.